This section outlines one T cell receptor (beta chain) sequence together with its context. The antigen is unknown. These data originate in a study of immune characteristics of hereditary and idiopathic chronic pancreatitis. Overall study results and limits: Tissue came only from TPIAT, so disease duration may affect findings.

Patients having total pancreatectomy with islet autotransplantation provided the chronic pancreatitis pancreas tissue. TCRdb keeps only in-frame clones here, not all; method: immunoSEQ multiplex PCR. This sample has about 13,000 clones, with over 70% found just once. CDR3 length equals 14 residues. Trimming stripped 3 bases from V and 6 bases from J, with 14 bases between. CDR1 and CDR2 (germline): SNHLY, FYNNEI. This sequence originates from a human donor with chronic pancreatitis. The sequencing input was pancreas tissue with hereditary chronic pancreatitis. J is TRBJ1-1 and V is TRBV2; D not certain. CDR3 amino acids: CASSDILANSEAFF. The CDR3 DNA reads TGTGCCAGCAGTGATATCTTGGCCAACTCTGAAGCTTTCTTT.